Below, one TCR beta chain is given with its context. No cognate antigen has been identified for it. Per-nucleotide qualities are absent, and no much larger clonotype sits a single base away. Libraries came from the immunoSEQ multiplex PCR assay. TCRdb retrieved this table from immuneACCESS and kept in-frame rearrangements only. Not all clones are present; in checked studies, unresolved V genes account for under half, and no reason is known for the remainder. The sample table shows roughly 35,000 clones, and about nine tenths are seen once. The ten largest make up about 10% of the sample. These data are taken from a study of T cell changes during pregnancy in multiple sclerosis (dated by TCRdb to the late 2010s). Background on the whole study: The study looked at changes in the T cell repertoire across pregnancy in women with multiple sclerosis.

The source was CD8+ T cells from peripheral blood mononuclear cells, collected before pregnancy. This receptor was obtained from a female donor with multiple sclerosis, enrolled in a pregnancy study.

For the CDR3, the sequence is CASSWTSGTLYEQFF. The sequenced DNA: TGTGCCAGCAGCTGGACTAGCGGGACCCTTTATGAGCAGTTCTTC. The rearranged segments are TRBV6-5 and TRBJ2-1; the junction holds 12 bases that match TRBD2. Taken from cysteine to phenylalanine, the CDR3 has 15 residues. Only CDR3 DNA is held: 45 bases, read in frame from base 1. V is cut back by 6 bases and J by 8 bases, with 8 bases in the junction unmatched. CDR1 and CDR2 are drawn from the germline V gene: MNHEY, SVGAGI.